This T cell receptor (beta chain) is drawn from a study of blood T cell repertoires in COVID-19. Sequenced by immunoSEQ multiplex PCR; TCRdb stores in-frame clones only, minus some. Of around 470,000 clones detected, roughly nine tenths appear once; the ten largest clones hold roughly 1%. CDR1 is WNHNN and CDR2 is SYGVQD in the germline V gene (reference sequence). The CDR3 is 15 amino acids. The V end lost 4 bases, the J end lost 1 base, and 11 bases lay between the germline ends. The sample consisted of peripheral blood. This chain connects TRBV10-1 to TRBJ2-1, with D perhaps matching TRBD2 (6 bases). The source of this sequence is a man aged 18 to 30 with COVID-19, enrolled during active disease. The CDR3: CASSGGDVSYNEQFF. For the CDR3, the DNA is TGCGCCAGCAGTGGGGGGGATGTGTCCTACAATGAGCAGTTCTTC.